This T cell receptor (beta chain) was identified in a study of PD-L1 blockade in urothelial cancer. Study-level background: At 6 weeks and at 3 weeks (second dose) after treatment start, blood was analyzed.

Each PCR received spiked synthetic TCR analog templates. This table comes from immunoSEQ multiplex PCR, and its TCRdb copy is limited to in-frame clones, with some not included. The table records some 110,000 clones, 85% to 95% of them present only once. Described time point: peripheral blood 6 weeks after treatment start. The patients had locally advanced or metastatic urothelial carcinoma. Sample numbers ranged from 1 to 8 per patient, encompassing pretreatment and on-treatment collections. Trimming stripped 6 bases from V and 5 bases from J, with 30 bases between. This CDR3 is built from 18 residues. In germline, CDR1 is SQVTM, CDR2 ANQGSEA.

This clonotype was sampled from a man in his 60s with urothelial cancer. Sequenced material: PBMCs, taken around atezolizumab (anti-PD-L1) treatment. This rearrangement joins TRBV29-1 to TRBJ2-3; the D gene is possibly TRBD1 (5 bases). The CDR3 nucleotides are TGCAGCGTCCTTGGGGCAGTATTATTTGGAGATTTGAAAGATACGCAGTATTTT. The encoded protein is CSVLGAVLFGDLKDTQYF.